These 10 T cell receptor beta chains originate from one sample sequenced in a study of T cells expressing NK-cell markers. TCRdb re-analyzed the 5' RACE reads; it lists each CDR3 protein once, without DNA. Here the sample table reports about 150,000 distinct CDR3 sequences. The sample was blood T cells: a sorted CD56 or NKG2C T cell subset, CD4+ or CD8+ T cells, or bulk PBMC T cells (not recorded which). The receptor source for this set is a woman in her 50s in good health.

The chain uses TRBV30 and TRBJ2-1; the D call from TCRdb, TRBD1, cannot be confirmed without DNA. The CDR3 is made up of 13 amino acids. Germline V lookup: CDR1 GTSNPN, CDR2 SVGIG (reference sequence). CDR3 sequence: CAWSEKGYNEQFF.

V is TRBV19 and J is TRBJ2-1; absent DNA, TCRdb's TRBD2 call cannot be checked. This CDR3 has 13 amino acids. The germline CDR1 and CDR2 sequences are LNHDA and SQIVND (reference sequence). The CDR3 is CASSLTSSGEQFF.

V usage is TRBV20-1 and J usage is TRBJ2-2; there is no DNA to check the TCRdb D call of TRBD2. Germline assignment: CDR1 DFQATT and CDR2 SNEGSKA (reference sequence). This CDR3 is built from 18 residues. CDR3 in amino acids: CSARDHGLAGTNTGELFF.

The chain combines TRBV20-1 with TRBJ2-1; TCRdb calls TRBD1, which cannot be checked without DNA. The CDR3 totals 14 residues. CDR1 and CDR2 (germline): DFQATT, SNEGSKA (reference sequence). The CDR3 is CSAALGFLYNEQFF.

The chain uses TRBV28 and TRBJ1-5; TCRdb indicates TRBD1, and absent DNA this call remains unverified. This CDR3 comprises 13 residues. Germline values: CDR1 MDHEN, CDR2 SYDVKM. The CDR3 sequence is CASVGQGNQPQHF.

The genes are TRBV5-5 and TRBJ1-2; TCRdb lists TRBD1, though no DNA is available to test this call. The CDR3 extends over 15 amino acids. Germline V lookup: CDR1 SGHKS, CDR2 YYEKEE (reference sequence). The CDR3 sequence is CASTGGTGDDYGYTF.

The chain has TRBV27 and TRBJ2-1. Germline V gene data show CDR1 as MNHEY and CDR2 as SMNVEV (reference sequence). The CDR3 is 14 amino acids. CDR3 loop: CASSFGTPYNEQFF.

The CDR3 region is CATSRADAGFGDQPQHF. The J gene is TRBJ1-5, the V gene TRBV15. CDR3 size: 17 residues. Germline CDR1 reads LNHNV; CDR2 reads YYDKDF (reference sequence).

The chain recombines TRBV11-1 with TRBJ2-1; the TCRdb call, TRBD2, lacks DNA for checking. The CDR3 has 19 amino acids. Germline assignment: CDR1 SGHAT and CDR2 FQDESV (reference sequence). The CDR3 sequence: CASSLDGTQSPLYYNEQFF.

The chain uses TRBV20-1 and TRBJ2-1; TCRdb gives TRBD2 as the D gene, but with no DNA this cannot be confirmed. Germline V lookup: CDR1 DFQATT, CDR2 SNEGSKA (reference sequence). The CDR3 sequence is 16 residues long. The CDR3 sequence is CSARDLSREGYNEQFF.